These 5 T cell receptor beta chains were sequenced from one sample in a study of blood T cell repertoires in COVID-19. Only in-frame clones appear in the TCRdb table, and some are missing; sequencing was by immunoSEQ multiplex PCR. The data show some 260,000 clones, with 88% seen just once and 0.65% to 0.95% held by the top ten. Sequencing was carried out using peripheral blood. The receptors derive from a woman in her twenties or thirties with acute or convalescent COVID-19.

The V and J genes are TRBV9 and TRBJ1-1; D is perhaps TRBD1 (6 bases). The germline V gene encodes CDR1 SGDLS and CDR2 YYNGEE. Trimming took off 4 bases at V and 1 base at J, with 14 bases between the two ends. The CDR3 covers 15 residues. The chain's CDR3 is CASSPTDRKNTEAFF. The CDR3 DNA is TGTGCCAGCAGCCCAACGGACAGAAAGAACACTGAAGCTTTCTTT.

The chain combines TRBV5-5 with TRBJ1-2; no firm D call. The germline CDR1 and CDR2 sequences are SGHKS and YYEKEE (reference sequence). The CDR3 spans 13 residues. Trimming stripped 4 bases from V and 2 bases from J, with 9 bases between. The CDR3, as DNA: TGTGCCAGCAGCCTGGAGACAAACTATGGCTACACCTTC. Amino acid sequence: CASSLETNYGYTF.

This chain links TRBV5-8 with TRBJ1-5, with 7 nucleotides matching TRBD1. With 1 base clipped from V and 1 base from J, the junction kept 11 bases outside the gene matches. Germline V CDR1 and CDR2: SGHTS, YDEGEE. The CDR3 is 18 amino acids. CDR3 DNA sequence: TGTGCCAGCAGCTTGATTACAGGGGCTGTTTTGAGCAATCAGCCCCAGCATTTT. Amino acid sequence: CASSLITGAVLSNQPQHF.

V and J are TRBV6-5 and TRBJ2-3; 7 bases are a match to TRBD2. After removal of 5 bases from V and 2 bases from J, the junction contained 7 bases not matched to a gene. The germline CDR1 and CDR2 sequences are MNHEY and SVGAGI. The CDR3 covers 15 residues. CDR3 in amino acids: CASSHGRGDTDTQYF. The CDR3 DNA reads as TGTGCCAGCAGTCATGGACGGGGGGACACAGATACGCAGTATTTT.

The gene calls are TRBV11-3 and TRBJ1-3; possible D gene TRBD1, 5 bases. The CDR3 covers 14 residues. The V and J ends lost 0 bases and 4 bases respectively, with 7 bases between them. In germline, CDR1 is SGHNT, CDR2 YENEEA. The DNA for the CDR3 is TGTGCCAGCAGCTTAGAACAGGTCGGAAACACCATATATTTT. Translating it yields CASSLEQVGNTIYF.